This record covers a single TCR beta chain. What it recognizes is unknown. Reverse transcription of all isolated RNA meant that expressed TCRB transcripts were sequenced. Stem cell-like memory T cell samples underwent survey-depth immunoSEQ sequencing. They averaged around 1 million reads. The data were produced by immunoSEQ multiplex PCR, yet TCRdb's version contains in-frame clones alone and is incomplete. The data hold over 100,000 clones, with 40% observed a single time. The record originates from a study of beta chain features in type 1 diabetes. Study context: Age, gender and cell yields were alike across patients and healthy donors. Broader study findings: Naive, central memory and Treg TCRB repertoires appeared more alike in patients than in healthy donors. There was a moderate but significant shortening of TCRB CDR3s in all four CD4+ subsets of Type 1 diabetes patients.

The source material was stem cell memory CD4+ T cells from blood. The receptor's source is a woman in her late teens or twenties in good health.

The DNA for the CDR3 is TGTGCCAGCAGCCGACTTGGGACAGCCGTTGAAAAACTGTTTTTT. Translating it yields CASSRLGTAVEKLFF. The chain combines TRBV4-2 with TRBJ1-4, with 7 bases fitting TRBD1. Germline V gene lookup returns CDR1 LGHNA and CDR2 YNFKEQ. This CDR3 spans 15 amino acids. V was clipped by 4 bases and J by 7 bases; unmatched bases: 9.